The present T cell receptor beta chain was sequenced within a study of CD8 T cells in Susac syndrome. The RNA input was about 0.5 to 1 ug, and it was reverse transcribed with random hexamers. Amplification of TCR beta CDR3 by immunoSEQ multiplex PCR spanned 54 Vbeta and 13 Jbeta. TCRdb called the immunoSEQ multiplex PCR reads again in MiXCR, with one record for every CDR3 protein. The data contain approximately 160,000 distinct CDR3 sequences, approximately 90% of them singletons. A word on this clonotype: Its antigen is still unknown.

Findings of the study overall: The study conceded that its TCR sequencing and HLA analysis involved relatively few individuals.

V lost 6 bases to trimming and J lost 2 bases, with 8 bases between them. Germline CDR1 reads MNHEY; CDR2 reads SVGEGT. This CDR3 has 13 amino acids. Sequencing was performed on CD4+ T cells from PBMCs. The clonotype was recovered from a human donor in good health. This chain connects TRBV6-2 or TRBV6-3 to TRBJ1-5, with D uncertain. The CDR3 loop reads CASRSPGNQPQHF. In DNA form, the CDR3 reads TGTGCCAGCAGGTCGCCCGGCAATCAGCCCCAGCATTTT.